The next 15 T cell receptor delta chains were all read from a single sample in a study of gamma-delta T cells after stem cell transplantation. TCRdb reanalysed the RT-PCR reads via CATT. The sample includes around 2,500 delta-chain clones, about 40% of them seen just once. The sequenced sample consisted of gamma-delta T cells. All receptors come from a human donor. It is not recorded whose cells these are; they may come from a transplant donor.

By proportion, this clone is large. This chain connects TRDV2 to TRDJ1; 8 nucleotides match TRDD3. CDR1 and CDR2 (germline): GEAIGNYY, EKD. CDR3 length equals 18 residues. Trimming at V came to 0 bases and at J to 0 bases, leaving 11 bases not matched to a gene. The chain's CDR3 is CACDTVSWGTRYTDKLIF. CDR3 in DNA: TGTGCCTGTGACACCGTTTCCTGGGGGACCCGCTACACCGATAAACTCATCTTT.

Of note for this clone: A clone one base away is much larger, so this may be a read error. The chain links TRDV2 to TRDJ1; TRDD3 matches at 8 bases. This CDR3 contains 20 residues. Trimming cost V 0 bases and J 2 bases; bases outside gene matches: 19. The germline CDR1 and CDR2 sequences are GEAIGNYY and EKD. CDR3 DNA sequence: TGTGCCTGTGACACCGTATCTGGGGGACCCCCGAAGATGAGGACCGATAAACTCATCTTT. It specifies CACDTVSGGPPKMRTDKLIF.

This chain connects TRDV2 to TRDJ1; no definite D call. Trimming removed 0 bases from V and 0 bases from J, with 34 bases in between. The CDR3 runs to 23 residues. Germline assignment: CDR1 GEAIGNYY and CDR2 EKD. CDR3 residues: CACDTVPIIKHGANKVYTDKLIF. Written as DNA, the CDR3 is TGTGCCTGTGACACCGTTCCGATCATAAAACACGGGGCTAATAAAGTGTACACCGATAAACTCATCTTT.

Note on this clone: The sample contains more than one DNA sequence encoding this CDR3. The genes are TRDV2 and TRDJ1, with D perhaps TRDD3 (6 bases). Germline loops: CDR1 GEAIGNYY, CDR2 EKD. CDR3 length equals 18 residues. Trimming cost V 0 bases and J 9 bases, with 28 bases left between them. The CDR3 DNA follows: TGTGCCTGTGACACCCTTTTTCCAGGCGAGGGGATCGAGTTAGAACTCATCTTT. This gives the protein CACDTLFPGEGIELELIF.

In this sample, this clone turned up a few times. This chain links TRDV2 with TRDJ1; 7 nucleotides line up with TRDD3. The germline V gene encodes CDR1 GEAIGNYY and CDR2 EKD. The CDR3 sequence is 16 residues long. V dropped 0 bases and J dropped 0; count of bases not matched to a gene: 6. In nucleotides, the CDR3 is TGTGCCTGTGACACCCTTTTGGGGGACAACACCGATAAACTCATCTTT. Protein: CACDTLLGDNTDKLIF.

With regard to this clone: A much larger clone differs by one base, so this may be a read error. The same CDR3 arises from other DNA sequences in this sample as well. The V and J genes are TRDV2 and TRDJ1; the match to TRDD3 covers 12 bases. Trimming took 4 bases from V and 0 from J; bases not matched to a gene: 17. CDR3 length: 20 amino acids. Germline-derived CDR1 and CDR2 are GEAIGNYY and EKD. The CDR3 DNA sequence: TGTGCCTGTGAGCCCCTCAAAGGGGTGCTGGGGGATACGTACACCGATAAACTCATCTTT. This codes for CACEPLKGVLGDTYTDKLIF.

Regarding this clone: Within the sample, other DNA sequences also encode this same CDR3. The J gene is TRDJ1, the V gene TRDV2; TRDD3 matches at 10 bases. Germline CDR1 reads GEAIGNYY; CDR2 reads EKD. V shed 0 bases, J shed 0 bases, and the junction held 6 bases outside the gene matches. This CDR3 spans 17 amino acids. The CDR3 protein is CACDTLTGGSYTDKLIF. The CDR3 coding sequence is TGTGCCTGTGACACCCTTACTGGGGGATCGTACACCGATAAACTCATCTTT.

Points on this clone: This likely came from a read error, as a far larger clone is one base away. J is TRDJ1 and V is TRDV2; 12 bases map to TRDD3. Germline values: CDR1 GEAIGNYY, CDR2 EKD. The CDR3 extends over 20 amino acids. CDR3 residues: CACDTLRSGGYDRDTDELIF. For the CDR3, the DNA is TGTGCCTGTGACACTCTACGGTCTGGGGGATACGATCGGGACACCGATGAACTCATCTTT.

CDR3 DNA sequence: TGTGCCTGTGACCTCGTCCTGGGGGTCAACGAGGCCGATAAACTCATCTTT. It encodes CACDLVLGVNEADKLIF. The J gene is TRDJ1, the V gene TRDV2; 7 nucleotides line up with TRDD3. CDR1 and CDR2 from the germline V gene are GEAIGNYY and EKD. This CDR3 has 17 amino acids. V lost 3 bases and J lost 3; bases outside the gene matches: 15.

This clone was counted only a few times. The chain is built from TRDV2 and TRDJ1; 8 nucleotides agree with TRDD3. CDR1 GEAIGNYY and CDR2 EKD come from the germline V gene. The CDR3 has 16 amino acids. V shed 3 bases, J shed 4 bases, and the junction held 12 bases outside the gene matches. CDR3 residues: CACDPMGGIVIDKLIF. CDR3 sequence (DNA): TGTGCCTGTGACCCGATGGGGGGGATAGTAATCGATAAACTCATCTTT.

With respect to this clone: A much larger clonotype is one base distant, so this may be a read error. For the CDR3, the DNA is TGTGCCTGTGACGCGCTGGGGGATACCCAAAGCTCCTGGGACACCCGACAGATGTTTTTC. This codes for CACDALGDTQSSWDTRQMFF. V usage is TRDV2 and J usage is TRDJ3; 11 positions agree with TRDD3. The germline gives CDR1 GEAIGNYY, CDR2 EKD. The CDR3 consists of 20 residues. J was trimmed by 0 bases and V by 3 bases; bases with no gene match: 9.

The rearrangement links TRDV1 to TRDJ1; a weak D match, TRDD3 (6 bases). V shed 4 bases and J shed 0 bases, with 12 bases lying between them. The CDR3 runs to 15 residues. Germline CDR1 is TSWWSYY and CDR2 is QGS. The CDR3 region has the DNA TGTGCTCTTGGGGGATACGCCTCGTACACCGATAAACTCATCTTT. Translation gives CALGGYASYTDKLIF.

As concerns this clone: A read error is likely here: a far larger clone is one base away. In DNA, the CDR3 is TGTGCCTGTGACCCAATACTGGGGGGTACCCCGAATAAACTCATCTTT. It codes for CACDPILGGTPNKLIF. The V call is TRDV2, the J call TRDJ1; 8 positions match TRDD3. CDR3 length: 16 amino acids. The trim removed 3 bases at V and 6 bases at J, leaving 14 bases unmatched. The germline V gene encodes CDR1 GEAIGNYY and CDR2 EKD.

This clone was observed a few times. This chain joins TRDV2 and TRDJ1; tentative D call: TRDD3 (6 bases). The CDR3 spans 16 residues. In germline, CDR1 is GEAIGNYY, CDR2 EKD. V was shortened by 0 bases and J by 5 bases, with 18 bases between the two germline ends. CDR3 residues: CACDTAGTGRGDKLIF. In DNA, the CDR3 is TGTGCCTGTGACACCGCTGGAACTGGGAGGGGAGATAAACTCATCTTT.

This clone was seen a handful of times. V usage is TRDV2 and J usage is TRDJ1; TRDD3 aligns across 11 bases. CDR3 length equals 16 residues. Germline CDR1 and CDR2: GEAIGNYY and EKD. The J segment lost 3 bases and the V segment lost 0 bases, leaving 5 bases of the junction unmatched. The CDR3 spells CACDTVGDTRADKLIF. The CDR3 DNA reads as TGTGCCTGTGACACCGTGGGGGATACGCGGGCCGATAAACTCATCTTT.